The TCR beta chain described here comes from a study of shared T cell receptors in the human thymus. Data came from immunoSEQ multiplex PCR; TCRdb stores just in-frame clones and leaves some out. The repertoire holds 500,000 to 850,000 clones, around 87% seen once, with 0.0094% in the top ten. The CDR3 sequence is 14 residues long. J gave up 3 bases and V 7 bases, and 8 bases lay outside the gene matches. In germline, CDR1 is SQVTM, CDR2 ANQGSEA. In addition, the sample was reused for a study of human thymus T cells. That work contributes: Thymus was obtained from resections taken during corrective heart surgery. Thymic repertoires of unrelated individuals were reported in related research to overlap highly.

Sequences were obtained from thymocytes. J is TRBJ1-4 and V is TRBV29-1; TRBD1 matches 7 bases. This clonotype was sampled from a boy in the first two years of life with a congenital heart defect. CDR3 nucleotides: TGCAGCGCCCGTGCCGGGACAGCTAATGAAAAACTGTTTTTT. Protein product: CSARAGTANEKLFF.